Shown below are 18 T cell receptor beta chains from a single sample sequenced in a study of sequential checkpoint blockade in melanoma. Specified treatment: randomized to nivolumab then ipilimumab (arm A) or the reverse (arm B). The assay was immunoSEQ multiplex PCR, and TCRdb's table has in-frame clones only and misses some. This sample carries tens of thousands of clones, more than 25% of them seen once, and the ten largest clones take approximately 1.5%. The sample in question was tumor tissue (inferred from file names), obtained from a patient given nivolumab and ipilimumab in sequence. These receptors all come from a human donor with melanoma.

This chain joins TRBV30 and TRBJ1-4, with TRBD1 matching over 7 bases. The CDR3 has 15 amino acids. Trimming at V came to 2 bases and at J to 8 bases, leaving 11 bases not matched to a gene. From germline, CDR1 is GTSNPN and CDR2 SVGIG (reference sequence). CDR3 coding DNA: TGTGCCTGGAGTCCAACAGACAGGGTTAGGGAAAAACTGTTTTTT. Its protein is CAWSPTDRVREKLFF.

The chain combines TRBV19 with TRBJ1-2, with D possibly matching TRBD1 (5 bases). The CDR3 contains 15 residues. V lost 4 bases to trimming and J lost 1 base, with 13 bases between them. The germline gives CDR1 LNHDA, CDR2 SQIVND (reference sequence). In nucleotides, the CDR3 is TGTGCCAGTAGTACCCTACAGGACCGTAACTATGGCTACACCTTC. It codes for CASSTLQDRNYGYTF.

The rearrangement joins TRBV25-1 to TRBJ2-4; the match to TRBD2 covers 12 bases. There are 16 residues in the CDR3. V was pared by 3 bases and J by 5 bases, with 5 bases of the junction left unmatched. CDR1 and CDR2 from the germline V gene are MGHDK and SYGVNS. CDR3 residues: CASSDWTSGEENIQYF. The CDR3 DNA follows: TGTGCCAGCAGTGATTGGACTAGCGGGGAAGAAAACATTCAGTACTTC.

The chain links TRBV5-1 to TRBJ1-2, with D tentatively TRBD1 (5 bases). Per germline, CDR1 SGHRS and CDR2 YFSETQ. Trimming removed 4 bases from V and 2 bases from J, with 12 bases in between. The CDR3 is 14 residues long. This chain's CDR3 is CASSTTGDNYGYTF. CDR3 DNA sequence: TGCGCCAGCAGCACAACGGGGGACAACTATGGCTACACCTTC.

This chain uses TRBV6-8 with TRBJ2-7; D is ambiguous. The V gene lost 2 bases and the J gene lost 2 bases, with 10 bases spanning the gap. CDR1 and CDR2 from the germline V gene are MNHGY and SAAAGT. The CDR3 runs to 14 residues. CDR3 sequence: CASSYDSSAYEQYF. CDR3 nucleotides: TGTGCCAGCAGTTACGATTCGTCAGCCTACGAGCAGTACTTC.

The CDR3 is CASSPGSGSNYEQYF. CDR3 sequence (DNA): TGCGCCAGCAGCCCGGGAAGCGGGAGTAACTACGAGCAGTACTTC. V usage is TRBV5-1 and J usage is TRBJ2-7; 8 bases are a match to TRBD2. Per germline, CDR1 SGHRS and CDR2 YFSETQ. The CDR3 has 15 amino acids. The V gene end was trimmed by 4 bases and the J gene end by 3 bases; junction bases not matched to a gene: 9.

This clone was detected a few times. This rearrangement joins TRBV6-8 to TRBJ1-6, with 7 bases matching TRBD1. From germline, CDR1 is MNHGY and CDR2 SAAAGT. The J segment lost 5 bases and the V segment lost 10 bases, leaving 2 bases of the junction unmatched. The CDR3 totals 12 residues. CDR3 region: CATGQDNSPLHF. In DNA, the CDR3 is TGTGCCACCGGACAGGATAATTCACCCCTCCACTTT.

This clone appeared a few times. The CDR3: CAWSVQGDQPQHF. The DNA for the CDR3 is TGTGCCTGGAGTGTACAGGGAGACCAGCCCCAGCATTTT. V is TRBV30 and J is TRBJ1-5; D may be TRBD1 (6 bases). The CDR3 has 13 residues. Germline V gene data show CDR1 as GTSNPN and CDR2 as SVGIG (reference sequence). Trimming shortened V by 0 bases and J by 7 bases, and 10 bases separated the two germline ends.

This clone was seen a handful of times. V usage is TRBV15 and J usage is TRBJ2-5; D is undetermined. Trimming took 0 bases from V and 1 from J, leaving 9 bases between them. The germline V gene has CDR1 LNHNV and CDR2 YYDKDF (reference sequence). CDR3 size: 15 residues. The CDR3 DNA follows: TGTGCCACCAGCAGAGAGAAGGGCTTCCAAGAGACCCAGTACTTC. It translates to CATSREKGFQETQYF.

The table lists this clone with a few counts. The chain carries TRBV5-1 and TRBJ1-4; D remains ambiguous. The CDR3 length is 14 residues. The germline V gene has CDR1 SGHRS and CDR2 YFSETQ. V lost 3 bases, J lost 0 bases, and 6 bases lay in between. The CDR3 loop reads CASSSDPTNEKLFF. The CDR3 nucleotides are TGCGCCAGCAGCTCGGATCCAACTAATGAAAAACTGTTTTTT.

The chain recombines TRBV4-1 with TRBJ2-7, with D hard to call. Germline values: CDR1 MGHRA, CDR2 YSYEKL. Trimming took 4 bases from V and 3 from J, leaving 22 bases between them. The CDR3 loop spans 17 amino acids. The CDR3 DNA follows: TGCGCCAGCAGCCTACTGCCACCCTTTGATGGCGTCTACGAGCAGTACTTC. It translates to CASSLLPPFDGVYEQYF.

This clone was counted between two and nine times. The rearrangement joins TRBV30 to TRBJ1-5; possibly TRBD1 for D (6 bases). The CDR3 length is 13 residues. The V end was cut by 1 base, the J end by 5 bases, with 9 bases between. CDR1 GTSNPN and CDR2 SVGIG come from the germline V gene (reference sequence). The CDR3: CAWSGQEDQPQHF. The CDR3 nucleotides read TGTGCCTGGAGTGGACAGGAAGATCAGCCCCAGCATTTT. The complete variable domain, with remaining parts taken from reference TRBV30 and TRBJ1-5, reads SQTIHQWPATLVQPVGSPLSLECTVEGTSNPNLYWYRQAAGRGLQLLFYSVGIGQISSEVPQNLSASRPQDRQFILSSKKLLLSDSGFYLCAWSGQEDQPQHFGDGTRLSIL.

The gene calls are TRBV6-8 and TRBJ2-5; 9 nucleotides match TRBD2. This CDR3 comprises 16 residues. V gave up 2 bases and J gave up 2 bases; unmatched junction bases: 6. Germline CDR1 and CDR2: MNHGY and SAAAGT. CDR3 protein: CASSYHQRGAQETQYF. As DNA, the CDR3 is TGTGCCAGCAGTTACCACCAGCGGGGGGCTCAAGAGACCCAGTACTTC.

CDR3 nucleotides: TGCGCCAGCAGCTCCAAAAAGACGGGAGGCCTATCCTCCTACGAGCAGTACTTC. This gives the protein CASSSKKTGGLSSYEQYF. This chain joins TRBV5-1 and TRBJ2-7, with TRBD2 matching over 7 bases. CDR3 length: 18 residues. The germline V gene encodes CDR1 SGHRS and CDR2 YFSETQ. Losses at the gene ends were 3 bases for V and 0 bases for J; bases not matched to a gene: 15.

The chain combines TRBV19 with TRBJ2-7; D is perhaps TRBD1 (6 bases). The V end lost 4 bases, the J end lost 2 bases, and 15 bases lay between the germline ends. CDR1 LNHDA and CDR2 SQIVND come from the germline V gene (reference sequence). The CDR3 covers 15 residues. The chain's CDR3 is CASSTRTDVTYEQYF. In DNA form, the CDR3 reads TGTGCCAGTAGTACAAGGACAGATGTGACCTACGAGCAGTACTTC. Full variable domain (outside the CDR3, taken from reference TRBV19 and TRBJ2-7): DGGITQSPKYLFRKEGQNVTLSCEQNLNHDAMYWYRQDPGQGLRLIYYSQIVNDFQKGDIAEGYSVSREKKESFPLTVTSAQKNPTAFYLCASSTRTDVTYEQYFGPGTRLTVT.

In this sample, this clone turned up a few times. The chain employs TRBV6-8 and TRBJ1-5; unclear D gene. The CDR3 runs to 14 residues. Germline-derived CDR1 and CDR2 are MNHGY and SAAAGT. Trimming took off 0 bases at V and 1 base at J, with 4 bases between the two ends. CDR3: CASSYSSSNQPQHF. DNA of the CDR3: TGTGCCAGCAGTTACTCGTCCAGCAATCAGCCCCAGCATTTT.

The rearrangement uses TRBV11-3 and TRBJ1-1; TRBD1 might be the D (6 bases). The CDR3 length is 15 residues. The V gene's germline CDR1 is SGHNT and CDR2 YENEEA. Deletions cut 5 bases from V and 4 bases from J, with 17 bases between. The DNA for the CDR3 is TGTGCCAGCAGCCGCGTAGGGGGAGGGAGCACTGAAGCTTTCTTT. Residues: CASSRVGGGSTEAFF.

This clone appeared a few times. J is TRBJ1-4 and V is TRBV11-3, with 7 nucleotides matching TRBD1. CDR3 size: 14 residues. J gave up 7 bases and V 6 bases, and 8 bases lay outside the gene matches. The germline V gene encodes CDR1 SGHNT and CDR2 YENEEA. CDR3 nucleotides: TGTGCCAGCAGACTACCCAGGGGGTGTGAAAAACTGTTTTTT. It is translated as CASRLPRGCEKLFF. Variable domain in full (rest from reference TRBV11-3 and TRBJ1-4): EAGVVQSPRYKIIEKKQPVAFWCNPISGHNTLYWYLQNLGQGPELLIRYENEEAVDDSQLPKDRFSAERLKGVDSTLKIQPAELGDSAVYLCASRLPRGCEKLFFGSGTQLSVL.